The 8 T cell receptor beta chains below all came from one sample that was sequenced in a study of Ad26.COV2.S vaccination and SARS-CoV-2 variants. The treatment denotes: some 20 received Ad26.COV2.S at low or high dose, single or two shots; 5 received placebo; per-sample allocation not given. Vaccine and placebo recipients were sampled on day 63 after the first injection. Here immunoSEQ multiplex PCR was the method, and the copy in TCRdb shows in-frame clones only, minus some. The sample holds about 680,000 clones, around 90% seen once. Here the sequenced sample was peripheral blood, taken in a trial of Ad26.COV2.S vaccine versus placebo. The origin of the receptors is a person between 18 and 65 years old who received the Ad26.COV2.S COVID-19 vaccine or a placebo.

CDR3 sequence (DNA): TGTGCCAGCTCAACGTTTAGCGGGGTTCAAGATACGCAGTATTTT. The encoded protein is CASSTFSGVQDTQYF. The chain uses TRBV18 and TRBJ2-3; the match to TRBD2 covers 8 bases. The CDR3 has 15 amino acids. V lost 5 bases and J lost 5; bases outside the gene matches: 9. CDR1 and CDR2 from the germline V gene are KGHSH and LQKENI.

The V and J genes are TRBV3-1 (or the pseudogene TRBV3-2) and TRBJ1-6; TRBD1 might be the D (5 bases). There are 14 residues in the CDR3. Trimming stripped 5 bases from V and 4 bases from J, with 9 bases between. The germline V gene encodes CDR1 LGHDT and CDR2 YNNKEL (reference sequence). This chain's CDR3 is CASSGTDYNSPLHF. CDR3 DNA: TGTGCCAGCAGCGGGACGGATTATAATTCACCCCTCCACTTT.

This sequence joins TRBV12-3 or TRBV12-4 and TRBJ2-7; perhaps TRBD1 as D (6 bases). Deletions cut 6 bases from V and 4 bases from J, with 10 bases between. The CDR3 consists of 12 residues. In DNA, the CDR3 is TGTGCCAGCAGGCAAGGGGGTTACGAGCAGTACTTC. Its protein is CASRQGGYEQYF.

The chain recombines TRBV5-4 with TRBJ1-5; maybe TRBD1 (5 bases). V gave up 1 base and J gave up 11 bases, with 16 bases separating them. The CDR3 totals 14 residues. The germline V gene encodes CDR1 SGHNT and CDR2 YYREEE (reference sequence). Here the CDR3 DNA reads TGTGCCAGCAGCTTGTGGGGGGTACAGCAGTCCCAGCATTTT. Translated: CASSLWGVQQSQHF.

This clone was counted once. Other DNA sequences in the sample encode the same CDR3. The chain couples TRBV18 to TRBJ1-1; TRBD1 is a possible D gene (5 bases). Trimming shortened V by 3 bases and J by 0 bases, and 11 bases separated the two germline ends. The CDR3 totals 15 residues. The V gene's germline CDR1 is KGHSH and CDR2 LQKENI. The CDR3, as DNA: TGTGCCAGCTCACCGCAGGGTCCGATGAACACTGAAGCTTTCTTT. Protein product: CASSPQGPMNTEAFF. Full variable domain (missing parts from reference TRBV18 and TRBJ1-1): NAGVMQNPRHLVRRRGQEARLRCSPMKGHSHVYWYRQLPEEGLKFMVYLQKENIIDESGMPKERFSAEFPKEGPSILRIQQVVRGDSAAYFCASSPQGPMNTEAFFGQGTRLTVV.

The chain has TRBV24-1 and TRBJ2-1, with a weak D call TRBD2 (6 bases). This CDR3 has 16 residues. The germline gives CDR1 KGHDR, CDR2 SFDVKD. Trimming took off 4 bases at V and 4 bases at J, with 16 bases between the two ends. The CDR3 loop reads CATSDPEDLAYNEQFF. The CDR3 nucleotides are TGTGCCACCAGTGACCCGGAAGACCTAGCGTACAATGAGCAGTTCTTC.

CDR3 bases: TGTGCCATCAGAGGGGACAGGAACACTGAAGCTTTCTTT. This sequence encodes CAIRGDRNTEAFF. This rearrangement joins TRBV10-3 to TRBJ1-1; TRBD1 matches 7 bases. The germline CDR1 and CDR2 sequences are ENHRY and SYGVKD. The V gene end was trimmed by 6 bases and the J gene end by 1 base; junction bases not matched to a gene: 2. The CDR3 sequence is 13 residues long.

The rearrangement joins TRBV19 to TRBJ1-2; 7 positions match TRBD1. Germline V gene data show CDR1 as LNHDA and CDR2 as SQIVND (reference sequence). The J segment lost 8 bases and the V segment lost 6 bases, leaving 21 bases of the junction unmatched. This CDR3 has 17 amino acids. This CDR3 is CASSLTVPTGVDGGYTF. CDR3 bases: TGTGCCAGTAGCCTTACCGTGCCCACAGGGGTAGATGGAGGCTACACCTTC.